Given below is one TCR beta chain in context. The sample originates from a study of radiotherapy plus CTLA-4 blockade in lung cancer. CDR3 length: 14 amino acids. The V end was cut by 0 bases, the J end by 3 bases, with 8 bases between. The V gene's germline CDR1 is SGHRS and CDR2 YFSETQ. The protocol was immunoSEQ multiplex PCR, while the TCRdb copy is restricted to in-frame clones and leaves out a portion. The sample lists tens of thousands of clones; about four fifths were seen once. The clonotype comes from a human donor with non-small cell lung cancer who had stable disease on radiotherapy plus ipilimumab. The V and J genes are TRBV5-1 and TRBJ2-3; D remains ambiguous. Sequenced material: peripheral blood, taken from a patient treated with radiotherapy plus ipilimumab. CDR3 sequence (DNA): TGCGCCAGCAGCTTGGCCGACGGTACAGATACGCAGTATTTT. Translating gives CASSLADGTDTQYF.